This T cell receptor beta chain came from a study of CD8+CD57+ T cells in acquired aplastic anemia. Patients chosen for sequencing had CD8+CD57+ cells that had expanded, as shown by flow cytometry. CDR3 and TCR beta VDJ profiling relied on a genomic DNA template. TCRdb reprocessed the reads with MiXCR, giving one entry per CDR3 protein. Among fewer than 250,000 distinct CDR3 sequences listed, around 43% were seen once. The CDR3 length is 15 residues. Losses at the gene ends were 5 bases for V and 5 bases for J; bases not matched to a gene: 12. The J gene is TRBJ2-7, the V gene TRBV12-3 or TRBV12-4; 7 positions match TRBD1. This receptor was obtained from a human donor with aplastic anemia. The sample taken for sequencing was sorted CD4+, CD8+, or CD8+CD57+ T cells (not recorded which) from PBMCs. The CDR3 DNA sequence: TGTGCCAGCAGTCCTAGGACAGGTTATTTAGACGAGCAGTACTTC. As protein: CASSPRTGYLDEQYF.